The present TCR beta chain was sequenced within a study of beta chain features in type 1 diabetes. Findings of the study overall: Although PCR might favor shorter templates, it would do so equally in patients and controls. Whether HLA type influences TCRB rearrangement remained unresolved here. More deletions and fewer insertions at VDJ junctions were seen in type 1 diabetes patients.

This clone appeared a few times. Its antigen is not known. As every portion of the isolated RNA was reverse transcribed, the sequencing read expressed TCRB transcripts. Some clones are missing from TCRdb's copy, which holds only in-frame ones; the method was immunoSEQ multiplex PCR. The table has approximately 140,000 clones, 6.5% to 8.5% seen once; the top ten hold 1.3% to 1.5%. CD4+ naive, central memory, regulatory and stem cell-like memory subsets were isolated by sorting on CD45RO/CCR7/CD25/CD127/CD95/CD27. The sequencing input was central memory CD4+ T cells from blood. The origin of this receptor is a woman aged 25-40 years in good health.

DNA of the CDR3: TGCGCCAGCAGCTTGAACAGGGAGGGGGCCTACGAGCAGTACTTC. This codes for CASSLNREGAYEQYF. This chain joins TRBV5-1 and TRBJ2-7; D is perhaps TRBD2 (7 bases). This CDR3 region has 15 residues. Germline V gene sequence: CDR1 SGHRS, CDR2 YFSETQ. Trimming removed 1 base from V and 2 bases from J, with 13 bases in between.